These 8 T cell receptor beta chains were all obtained from the same sample, sequenced in a study of glioma-infiltrating T cells after dendritic cell vaccination (dated by TCRdb to about 2016). Library construction relied on the immunoSEQ multiplex PCR assay. This is the immuneACCESS table as TCRdb keeps it, with only in-frame sequences that have V and J called. A part of the clones is gone; compared with another copy, unresolved V genes explain less than half, and the rest is unexplained. The sample table shows around 96,000 clones, and about 80% are seen once. Almost 6% of the sample is taken by the ten largest. Material: blood, obtained before dendritic cell vaccination. These receptors were obtained from a human donor with glioblastoma.

The chain employs TRBV18 and TRBJ1-1, with D tentatively TRBD1 (5 bases). This CDR3 comprises 12 residues. Trimming left V 4 bases short and J 8 bases short, with 11 bases between. CDR1 and CDR2 from the germline V gene are KGHSH and LQKENI. The DNA of the CDR3 is TGTGCCAGCTCACTGGGGACTAAAGAAGCTTTCTTT. It translates to CASSLGTKEAFF.

The rearrangement joins TRBV18 to TRBJ1-2; tentatively, D is TRBD1 (5 bases). CDR1 and CDR2 (germline): KGHSH, LQKENI. The CDR3 has 15 residues. The ends were cut back, 2 bases at V and 2 bases at J, with 12 bases in the middle. The CDR3 reads CASSPGHKGNYGYTF. CDR3 DNA: TGTGCCAGCTCACCAGGTCACAAGGGGAACTATGGCTACACCTTC.

The rearrangement joins TRBV7-8 to TRBJ1-2; 8 bases agree with TRBD1. The germline V gene has CDR1 SGHVS and CDR2 FQNEAQ. J lost 6 bases, V lost 2 bases, and 2 bases had no gene match. The CDR3 runs 13 residues. CDR3 region: CASSLTGGDGYTF. CDR3 coding DNA: TGTGCCAGCAGCTTAACAGGGGGTGATGGCTACACCTTC.

This clone occurred once. V usage is TRBV6-5 and J usage is TRBJ1-2, with TRBD1 matching over 9 bases. Germline CDR1 and CDR2: MNHEY and SVGAGI. This CDR3 comprises 14 residues. The ends lost 2 bases at V and 7 bases at J; junction bases unmatched: 5. The CDR3 protein is CASSYADRGGGYTF. CDR3 coding DNA: TGTGCCAGCAGTTACGCGGACAGGGGCGGTGGCTACACCTTC.

The chain is built from TRBV7-2 and TRBJ1-5; D is ambiguous. Germline loops: CDR1 SGHTA, CDR2 FQGNSA. V lost 4 bases and J 2 bases, leaving 15 bases between the germline ends. The CDR3 spans 16 residues. The CDR3 DNA reads as TGTGCCAGCAGCTCCGGACCCCCGAGGGGCAATCAGCCCCAGCATTTT. Amino acid sequence: CASSSGPPRGNQPQHF.

The V call is TRBV10-2, the J call TRBJ2-1; 10 bases match TRBD2. The V gene end was trimmed by 8 bases and the J gene end by 7 bases; junction bases not matched to a gene: 5. The germline V gene encodes CDR1 WSHSY and CDR2 SAAADI. The length of the CDR3 is 13 residues. The CDR3: CASRLAGVNEQFF. In DNA, the CDR3 is TGCGCCAGCCGTCTAGCGGGAGTGAATGAGCAGTTCTTC.

This chain connects TRBV7-2 to TRBJ2-5; 9 bases line up with TRBD2. Germline CDR1 SGHTA, CDR2 FQGNSA. After removal of 7 bases from V and 2 bases from J, the junction contained 8 bases not matched to a gene. The CDR3 length is 15 residues. In DNA form, the CDR3 reads TGTGCCAGCACCGCACACAGCGGGGGGCAAGAGACCCAGTACTTC. This codes for CASTAHSGGQETQYF. Full variable domain (missing parts from reference TRBV7-2 and TRBJ2-5): GAGVSQSPSNKVTEKGKDVELRCDPISGHTALYWYRQSLGQGLEFLIYFQGNSAPDKSGLPSDRFSAERTGGSVSTLTIQRTQQEDSAVYLCASTAHSGGQETQYFGPGTRLLVL.

This chain links TRBV11-3 with TRBJ2-1; 11 bases line up with TRBD2. The germline gives CDR1 SGHNT, CDR2 YENEEA. The CDR3 is 16 amino acids. V was clipped by 5 bases and J by 4 bases; unmatched bases: 7. The CDR3 here is CASSNLGTSGYNEQFF. The CDR3 DNA reads as TGTGCCAGCAGCAACCTGGGGACTAGCGGATACAATGAGCAGTTCTTC.